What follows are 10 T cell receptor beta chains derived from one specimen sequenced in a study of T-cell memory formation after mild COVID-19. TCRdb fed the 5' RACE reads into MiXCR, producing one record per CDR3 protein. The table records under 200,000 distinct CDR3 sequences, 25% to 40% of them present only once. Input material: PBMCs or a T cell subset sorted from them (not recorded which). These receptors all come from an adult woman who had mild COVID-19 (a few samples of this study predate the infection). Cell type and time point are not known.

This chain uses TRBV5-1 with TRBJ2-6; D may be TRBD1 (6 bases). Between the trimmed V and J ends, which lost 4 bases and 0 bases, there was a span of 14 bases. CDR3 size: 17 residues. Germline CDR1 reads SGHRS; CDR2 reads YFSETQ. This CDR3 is CASSTGTLFSGANVLTF. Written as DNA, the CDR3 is TGCGCCAGCAGCACCGGGACACTATTCTCTGGGGCCAACGTCCTGACTTTC.

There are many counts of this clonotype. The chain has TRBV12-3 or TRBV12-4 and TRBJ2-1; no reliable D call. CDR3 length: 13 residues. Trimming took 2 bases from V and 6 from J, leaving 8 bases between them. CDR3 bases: TGTGCCAGCAGTTTATTAAGCCGCAATGAGCAGTTCTTC. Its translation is CASSLLSRNEQFF.

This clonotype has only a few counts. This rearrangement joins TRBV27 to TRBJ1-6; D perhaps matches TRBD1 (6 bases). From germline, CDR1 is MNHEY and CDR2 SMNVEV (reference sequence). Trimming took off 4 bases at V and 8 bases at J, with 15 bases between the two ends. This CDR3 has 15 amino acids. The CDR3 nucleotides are TGTGCCAGCAGTTCCGGACAGACTCGGCATTCACCCCTCCACTTT. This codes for CASSSGQTRHSPLHF.

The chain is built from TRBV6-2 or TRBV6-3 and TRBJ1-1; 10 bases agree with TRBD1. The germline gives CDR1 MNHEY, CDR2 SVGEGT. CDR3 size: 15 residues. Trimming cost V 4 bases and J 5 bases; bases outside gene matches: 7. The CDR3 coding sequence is TGTGCCAGCAGTTCAGCTGACAGGGGGCGGACTGAAGCTTTCTTT. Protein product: CASSSADRGRTEAFF.

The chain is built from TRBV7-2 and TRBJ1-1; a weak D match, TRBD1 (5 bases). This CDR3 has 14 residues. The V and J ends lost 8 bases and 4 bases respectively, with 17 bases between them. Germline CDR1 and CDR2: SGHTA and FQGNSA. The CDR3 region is CASARMGVSTEAFF. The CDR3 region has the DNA TGTGCCAGCGCTCGTATGGGGGTGAGCACTGAAGCTTTCTTT.

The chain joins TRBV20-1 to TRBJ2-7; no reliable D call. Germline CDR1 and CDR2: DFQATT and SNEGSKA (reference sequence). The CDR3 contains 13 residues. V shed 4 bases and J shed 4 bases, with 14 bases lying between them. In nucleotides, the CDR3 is TGCAGTGCTACGCCAATAGACCTGTACGAGCAGTACTTC. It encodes CSATPIDLYEQYF.

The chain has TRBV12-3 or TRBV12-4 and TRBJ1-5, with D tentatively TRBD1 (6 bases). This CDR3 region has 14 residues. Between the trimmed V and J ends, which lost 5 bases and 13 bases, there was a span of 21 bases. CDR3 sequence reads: CASSPGTLESWQHF. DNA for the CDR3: TGTGCCAGCAGTCCCGGGACACTGGAATCATGGCAGCATTTT.

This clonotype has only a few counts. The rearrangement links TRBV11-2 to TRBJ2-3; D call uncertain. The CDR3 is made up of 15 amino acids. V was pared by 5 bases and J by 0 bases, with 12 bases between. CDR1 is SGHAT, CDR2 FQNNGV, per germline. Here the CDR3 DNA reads TGTGCCAGCAGCAACCAACAACCTAGCACAGATACGCAGTATTTT. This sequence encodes CASSNQQPSTDTQYF.

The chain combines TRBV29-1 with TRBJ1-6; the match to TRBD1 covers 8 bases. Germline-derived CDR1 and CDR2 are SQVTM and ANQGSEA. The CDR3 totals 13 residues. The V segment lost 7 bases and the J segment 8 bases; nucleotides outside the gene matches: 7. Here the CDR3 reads CSAYLTGDSPLHF. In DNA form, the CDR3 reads TGCAGCGCCTACCTGACAGGGGATTCACCCCTCCACTTT.

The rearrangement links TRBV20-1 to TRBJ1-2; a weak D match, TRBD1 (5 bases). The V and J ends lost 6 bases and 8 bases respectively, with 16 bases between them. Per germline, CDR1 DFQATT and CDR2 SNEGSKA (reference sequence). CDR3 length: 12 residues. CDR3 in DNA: TGCAGTGCGACGGAGGGGTCTTGGGGCTACACCTTC. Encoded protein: CSATEGSWGYTF.